This entry features one T cell receptor beta chain sequence. Via 5' RACE with UMI labels, TRB cDNA libraries were prepared. TCRdb re-called the 5' RACE reads and catalogs CDR3 proteins one per entry, DNA excluded. The sample includes about 53,000 distinct CDR3 sequences. These data come from a study of CXCR3-negative and CXCR3-positive naive CD8 T cells. The CDR3 runs to 16 residues. Germline V gene lookup returns CDR1 SGHTA and CDR2 FQGNSA. This sequence originates from a human donor in good health. Some clones in this sample may be carry-over from other donors' samples. V is TRBV7-2 and J is TRBJ2-1; TCRdb outputs TRBD2, but without DNA this stays unchecked. Input material: naive CXCR3- CD8+ T cells from blood. Subset reported: CD45RO-CCR7+CD27+CD95- naive CD8+ T cells lacking CXCR3 (TNR3-). This CDR3 is CASSYPLGEGWNEQFF.